This TCR beta chain appears in the sequencing data of a study of blood T cell repertoires in COVID-19 (dated by TCRdb to the early 2020s). In the study overall: The collaborator samples originated in the United States, Italy and Spain and spanned the acute and convalescent phases of COVID-19. A freely available public database, intended as a resource for researchers studying the immune response to SARS-CoV-2, is where the repertoires were released. Subjects who had been exposed to COVID-19, were actively infected with it, or had recovered from it provided the deeply sampled blood TCRbeta repertoires that made up the dataset. Samples were obtained from the ongoing ImmuneRACE study (first 160 participants) and from over 1,000 subjects provided by 6 global collaborators. Where HLA class I and class II types were available, the types were taken from metadata supplied by the sample provider, not from assay-based typing. A de-identified subject ID, COVID-19 status, age in years and sex were almost always included in the sample metadata. The material from the prospective study consisted of cDNA or gDNA derived from T cells, B-cell-depleted T cells, or PBMCs.

Note on this clone: The clone's antigen remains unknown. No much larger clone is present one base from it, and per-base qualities are unavailable.

At one collaborating source in Seattle, patients were enrolled during active infection and were followed longitudinally through the course of disease. The collaborating institutions used their own protocols to collect whole blood in K2EDTA tubes. For TCRbeta analysis, collaborator samples were shipped as frozen whole blood, as isolated PBMCs, or as DNA extracted from either sample type. Trimming removed 5 bases from V and 5 bases from J; the gene matches leave 5 bases unexplained. The CDR3 sequence holds 14 residues, the cysteine and phenylalanine included. Left in the record is the CDR3 DNA by itself, 42 bases read in frame from the first base. The germline V gene sets CDR1 to SNHLY and CDR2 to FYNNEI. TCRbeta CDR3 regions were amplified from genomic DNA using the immunoSEQ Assay, a bias-controlled multiplex PCR. In the authors' own workflow: The number of nucleated cells in each sample was estimated from the amplification of reference gene primers within the assay. To quantify the absolute abundance of each unique TCRbeta CDR3 rearrangement, sequence reads were collapsed and filtered. Productive Simpson clonality was computed per sample as the square root of Simpson's diversity index over productive rearrangements. TCRdb limited this immuneACCESS table to in-frame rearrangements with V and J called. A share of clones is missing; checked studies link under half to unresolved V genes, and the rest is unexplained. V, J and clone size reflect that table, while D and trimming were determined from the DNA. The sample has some 300,000 clones on record, approximately 90% of them singletons. The ten largest clones represent 6.3% of the sample.

Study-level results and caveats: The quantity of clinical and demographic metadata differed by source and by participant and was supplied without curation.

The source is a woman aged 45 to 65 with COVID-19, enrolled during active disease. The rearranged segments are TRBV2 and TRBJ1-4, with 7 bases aligning to TRBD1. Sequencing was done on a sample of peripheral blood. CDR3 region: CASSLGGKNEKLFF. The sequence in DNA is TGTGCCAGCAGTCTAGGGGGCAAGAATGAAAAACTGTTTTTT.